The 27 T cell receptor beta chains below come from one sample, sequenced in a study of identical twins (dated by TCRdb to the mid-2010s). Libraries were made using 5' RACE. The reads were generated on an Illumina HiSeq 2000. TCRdb took the public reads, trimmed them with fastp at Q25, ran MiXCR for clone calling and kept in-frame beta chains. Duplicate CDR3 protein sequences are folded into a single record with the most common DNA and genes. Recorded for this sample are about 460,000 distinct CDR3 sequences; 14% of them occurred a single time. Of the sample, 0.5% to 0.65% falls within the top ten clones. Separately, the same data were catalogued under a study of yellow fever vaccine responses in identical twins.

The sample taken for sequencing was CD4+ T cells sorted from blood. These receptors came from a young woman in good health.

The CDR3 nucleotides read TGTGCCAGCAGTTACCCAGCCAGGGGGTTCCCCTACGAGCAGTACTTC. Amino acid sequence: CASSYPARGFPYEQYF. This sequence joins TRBV6-7 and TRBJ2-7; TRBD1 matches at 7 bases. TRBV6-7 is placed among ORFs of uncertain function. Trimming took 2 bases from V and 2 from J; bases not matched to a gene: 9. This CDR3 contains 16 residues.

The V call is TRBV4-2, the J call TRBJ2-5, with TRBD1 as a possible D gene (5 bases). Germline V gene data show CDR1 as LGHNA and CDR2 as YNFKEQ. The CDR3 sequence is 12 residues long. Trimming pared 6 bases from V and 5 bases from J, leaving 10 bases between. Here the CDR3 reads CASSHKGETQYF. The CDR3 DNA reads as TGTGCCAGCAGTCACAAGGGGGAGACCCAGTACTTC.

This chain uses TRBV18 with TRBJ2-6; no clear D gene. Germline V gives CDR1 KGHSH, CDR2 LQKENI. This CDR3 region has 18 residues. V was trimmed by 3 bases and J by 0 bases, leaving 15 bases between them. The CDR3 protein is CASSPLGLTGSGANVLTF. CDR3 coding DNA: TGTGCCAGCTCACCGTTGGGGTTAACCGGCTCTGGGGCCAACGTCCTGACTTTC. The variable domain in full, completed from reference TRBV18 and TRBJ2-6, reads NAGVMQNPRHLVRRRGQEARLRCSPMKGHSHVYWYRQLPEEGLKFMVYLQKENIIDESGMPKERFSAEFPKEGPSILRIQQVVRGDSAAYFCASSPLGLTGSGANVLTFGAGSRLTVL.

The V call is TRBV28, the J call TRBJ2-1; 12 bases match TRBD2. Trimming at V came to 7 bases and at J to 10 bases, leaving 14 bases not matched to a gene. The CDR3 is 16 residues long. Germline V gene data show CDR1 as MDHEN and CDR2 as SYDVKM. CDR3 loop: CASMVGGLAGISEQFF. CDR3 in DNA: TGTGCCAGCATGGTGGGAGGACTAGCGGGGATATCAGAGCAGTTCTTC.

This clonotype has more than one count but fewer than ten. The chain has TRBV25-1 and TRBJ2-5; D gene uncertain. In germline, CDR1 is MGHDK, CDR2 SYGVNS. Trimming took off 1 base at V and 3 bases at J, with 12 bases between the two ends. This CDR3 spans 15 amino acids. As DNA, the CDR3 is TGTGCCAGCAGTGAATCTGTCAGCCAGGAAGAGACCCAGTACTTC. Protein sequence: CASSESVSQEETQYF. Supplemented by reference TRBV25-1 and TRBJ2-5, the full variable domain reads EADIYQTPRYLVIGTGKKITLECSQTMGHDKMYWYQQDPGMELHLIHYSYGVNSTEKGDLSSESTVSRIRTEHFPLTLESARPSHTSQYLCASSESVSQEETQYFGPGTRLLVL.

In its sample, this clonotype was seen many times. The chain has TRBV29-1 and TRBJ2-3, with a possible D match to TRBD2 (6 bases). V lost 2 bases and J 6 bases, leaving 12 bases between the germline ends. CDR3 size: 13 residues. Germline V lookup: CDR1 SQVTM, CDR2 ANQGSEA. The CDR3 spells CSVELSGSDTQYF. CDR3 bases: TGCAGCGTTGAATTGTCCGGGAGCGATACGCAGTATTTT.

The rearrangement uses TRBV29-1 and TRBJ2-5, with D possibly TRBD1 on 6 matching bases. The V gene's germline CDR1 is SQVTM and CDR2 ANQGSEA. Trimming cost V 8 bases and J 2 bases, with 12 bases left between them. The CDR3 sequence is 12 residues long. CDR3 DNA: TGCAGCTCTTCCAGGGGACAAGAGACCCAGTACTTC. The encoded protein is CSSSRGQETQYF.

This clonotype showed up just a few times. This chain links TRBV7-2 with TRBJ2-2, with 7 bases lining up with TRBD2. Germline CDR1 is SGHTA and CDR2 is FQGNSA. Germline trimming cut 4 bases from V and 0 bases from J; bases unmatched to any gene: 5. The CDR3 covers 16 residues. The CDR3 bases are TGTGCCAGCAGCTCCTTCGGACTAGCGAACACCGGGGAGCTGTTTTTT. Protein product: CASSSFGLANTGELFF.

V usage is TRBV9 and J usage is TRBJ2-2, with D possibly matching TRBD1 (6 bases). The CDR3 runs 17 residues. Trimming shortened V by 3 bases and J by 5 bases, and 20 bases separated the two germline ends. The germline V gene encodes CDR1 SGDLS and CDR2 YYNGEE. This CDR3 is CASSAPPGQGWTGELFF. The CDR3 region has the DNA TGTGCCAGCAGCGCTCCCCCCGGTCAGGGGTGGACCGGGGAGCTGTTTTTT.

This clonotype was seen a few times. The V gene is TRBV28, the J gene TRBJ2-7, with 10 bases aligning to TRBD2. The CDR3 runs 15 residues. The germline V gene has CDR1 MDHEN and CDR2 SYDVKM. With V trimmed by 6 bases and J by 0 bases, 5 bases remained unmatched. The CDR3 region has the DNA TGTGCCAGCAGACTTAGCGGGGGGTACTCCTACGAGCAGTACTTC. It yields the protein CASRLSGGYSYEQYF.

The rearrangement joins TRBV20-1 to TRBJ2-5, with D unresolved. The ends were cut back, 6 bases at V and 0 bases at J, with 8 bases in the middle. The CDR3 runs 12 residues. Germline-derived CDR1 and CDR2 are DFQATT and SNEGSKA (reference sequence). This chain's CDR3 is CSAHTDQETQYF. The CDR3 nucleotides are TGCAGTGCCCACACTGACCAAGAGACCCAGTACTTC.

V is TRBV7-9 and J is TRBJ2-1, with a weak D call TRBD2 (6 bases). Trimming cost V 6 bases and J 9 bases, with 24 bases left between them. CDR1 is SEHNR and CDR2 is FQNEAQ in the germline V gene (reference sequence). The CDR3 is made up of 16 amino acids. Here the CDR3 DNA reads TGTGCCAGCAGTCGATCGGGGACTGGAGGTGGTGCTGAGCAGTTCTTC. The encoded protein is CASSRSGTGGGAEQFF.

This chain links TRBV5-1 with TRBJ2-2; a weak D match, TRBD1 (6 bases). Trimming stripped 4 bases from V and 4 bases from J, with 14 bases between. This CDR3 has 15 amino acids. Germline CDR1 is SGHRS and CDR2 is YFSETQ. This CDR3 reads CASSPQGGGTGELFF. DNA for the CDR3: TGCGCCAGCAGCCCACAGGGCGGTGGCACCGGGGAGCTGTTTTTT.

J is TRBJ2-7 and V is TRBV5-6; D is unclear. The CDR3 covers 15 residues. CDR1 is SGHDT and CDR2 is YYEEEE in the germline V gene. Deletions cut 2 bases from V and 1 base from J, with 13 bases between. In nucleotides, the CDR3 is TGTGCCAGCAGCTTATGGAGAGGCCCTTCCTACGAGCAGTACTTC. It specifies CASSLWRGPSYEQYF.

This clonotype was detected a few times. The genes are TRBV2 and TRBJ2-7; 10 bases are shared with TRBD2. CDR1 SNHLY and CDR2 FYNNEI come from the germline V gene. V was pared by 7 bases and J by 0 bases, with 15 bases of the junction left unmatched. The CDR3 runs 18 residues. The CDR3: CASTLRPSGGRSSYEQYF. The CDR3 nucleotides are TGTGCCAGCACCCTAAGGCCTAGCGGGGGCCGGAGCTCCTACGAGCAGTACTTC.

The rearrangement joins TRBV20-1 to TRBJ2-5; tentative D call: TRBD1 (6 bases). V was shortened by 2 bases and J by 1 base, with 11 bases between the two germline ends. Germline V CDR1 and CDR2: DFQATT, SNEGSKA (reference sequence). The CDR3 is 14 residues long. For the CDR3, the DNA is TGCAGTGCTAGAAAGGACAGCATCCAAGAGACCCAGTACTTC. The encoded protein is CSARKDSIQETQYF.

This clonotype was recorded a few times. The chain recombines TRBV6-2 or TRBV6-3 with TRBJ2-7; TRBD1 is a possible D gene (6 bases). In germline, CDR1 is MNHEY, CDR2 SVGEGT. V was cut by 4 bases and J by 2 bases, with 12 bases left in between. The CDR3 is 14 residues long. The CDR3 region is CASSSGDKTYEQYF. Here the CDR3 DNA reads TGTGCCAGCAGTTCCGGGGACAAGACCTACGAGCAGTACTTC.

Concerning this clonotype itself: An end of the junction does not agree with germline; a read error may underlie this. The chain carries TRBV5-5 and TRBJ1-6; D gene ambiguous. Germline V gene data show CDR1 as SGHKS and CDR2 as YYEKEE (reference sequence). The CDR3 contains 15 residues. The CDR3 sequence is CAISSGLLWNSPLHF. The DNA of the CDR3 is TGTGCCATCAGCTCCGGACTCCTCTGGAATTCACCCCTCCACTTT. The full variable domain, with the rest looked up from reference TRBV5-5 and TRBJ1-6, is DAGVTQSPTHLIKTRGQQVTLRCSPISGHKSVSWYQQVLGQGPQFIFQYYEKEERGRGNFPDRFSARQFPNYSSELNVNALLLGDSALYLCAISSGLLWNSPLHFGNGTRLTVT.

In this sample, this clonotype turned up a few times. This chain joins TRBV20-1 and TRBJ2-3, with D possibly TRBD2 on 6 matching bases. This CDR3 spans 15 amino acids. V was pared by 7 bases and J by 1 base, with 18 bases between. From germline, CDR1 is DFQATT and CDR2 SNEGSKA (reference sequence). CDR3 sequence: CSGRRDTIGTDTQYF. For the CDR3, the DNA is TGCAGTGGTCGGCGGGATACCATCGGCACAGATACGCAGTATTTT.

This clonotype showed up just a few times. The chain couples TRBV28 to TRBJ2-1; 13 bases map to TRBD2. CDR1 and CDR2 (germline): MDHEN, SYDVKM. The trim removed 5 bases at V and 7 bases at J, leaving 5 bases unmatched. CDR3 length equals 15 residues. The CDR3 DNA reads TGTGCCAGCAGTGGGACTAGCGGGATTAGGAATGAGCAGTTCTTC. Translated, it gives CASSGTSGIRNEQFF.

In its sample, this clonotype was seen many times. The rearrangement links TRBV20-1 to TRBJ2-5; TRBD2 aligns across 11 bases. Looked up from germline, CDR1 is DFQATT and CDR2 is SNEGSKA (reference sequence). The CDR3 is 15 residues long. J gave up 5 bases and V 0 bases, and 5 bases lay outside the gene matches. This CDR3 reads CSARDSGRAWETQYF. Written as DNA, the CDR3 is TGCAGTGCTAGAGATAGCGGGAGGGCCTGGGAGACCCAGTACTTC.

This clonotype was detected only a few times. The chain combines TRBV20-1 with TRBJ2-7; D not certain. CDR1 and CDR2 from the germline V gene are DFQATT and SNEGSKA (reference sequence). The CDR3 length is 13 residues. Trimming removed 7 bases at V and 7 bases at J, with 20 bases between. The CDR3 coding sequence is TGCAGTGTTCCCAAGTGGGCAGACCTGGAGCAGTACTTC. This codes for CSVPKWADLEQYF.

The chain uses TRBV7-9 and TRBJ2-5, with D uncertain. V gave up 4 bases and J gave up 2 bases, with 14 bases separating them. CDR3 length: 15 residues. Germline V gene data show CDR1 as SEHNR and CDR2 as FQNEAQ (reference sequence). In nucleotides, the CDR3 is TGTGCCAGCAGCTCACGGGTTAGCAGACAAGAGACCCAGTACTTC. This encodes CASSSRVSRQETQYF.

The chain is built from TRBV12-3 or TRBV12-4 and TRBJ2-1; 11 nucleotides line up with TRBD2. Trimming at V came to 5 bases and at J to 7 bases, leaving 10 bases not matched to a gene. The CDR3 runs 16 residues. The CDR3 nucleotides are TGTGCCAGCAGTATCAGACTAGCGGGGAACGGGAATGAGCAGTTCTTC. It encodes CASSIRLAGNGNEQFF.

In its sample, this clonotype was seen many times. The V and J genes are TRBV12-3 or TRBV12-4 and TRBJ2-1; D unresolved. This CDR3 has 15 residues. Trimming took off 6 bases at V and 0 bases at J, with 12 bases between the two ends. This CDR3 is CASSVDVLSYNEQFF. The CDR3 coding sequence is TGTGCCAGCAGCGTGGACGTCCTCTCCTACAATGAGCAGTTCTTC.

The J gene is TRBJ2-3, the V gene TRBV27; 14 bases map to TRBD2. Germline CDR1 reads MNHEY; CDR2 reads SMNVEV (reference sequence). The CDR3 extends over 18 amino acids. The junction had 8 bases not matched to a gene; V was cut back by 5 bases and J by 1 base. The CDR3, as DNA: TGTGCCAGCAGTCCAGGGACTAGCGGGAGCAGGGGCACAGATACGCAGTATTTT. Translation: CASSPGTSGSRGTDTQYF.

This clonotype was counted many times. The V and J genes are TRBV29-1 and TRBJ2-7; D is perhaps TRBD1 (6 bases). Trimming stripped 8 bases from V and 7 bases from J, with 15 bases between. The CDR3 is made up of 11 amino acids. CDR1 is SQVTM, CDR2 ANQGSEA, per germline. Here the CDR3 reads CSIESGQEQYF. DNA of the CDR3: TGCAGCATCGAAAGCGGACAGGAGCAGTACTTC.